The present T cell receptor beta chain was sequenced within a study of regulatory T cells in long-lasting Graves disease. TCR beta libraries were built with iRepertoire HTBI primers and Arm-PCR of CDR3 regions. TCRdb processed the multiplex PCR reads anew with MiXCR; each CDR3 protein has one entry. The sample has 500,000 or so distinct CDR3 sequences, around 16% seen once. Trimming left V 3 bases short and J 6 bases short, with 15 bases between. Germline assignment: CDR1 LNHDA and CDR2 SQIVND (reference sequence). The CDR3 has 15 amino acids. The time point: newly diagnosed GD, antithyroid drugs for less than 3 months. After RNA was extracted from PBMCs, the TCR library was made from it. These sequences were also reported in another study, on T cells in Graves' hyperthyroidism and ophthalmopathy.

This clonotype was obtained from a woman aged 35-65 years with Graves disease. This chain connects TRBV19 to TRBJ1-5; D uncertain. The source material was peripheral blood mononuclear cells (PBMCs), sampled at new diagnosis, from a patient treated with antithyroid drugs. Here the CDR3 reads CASSIEGFSAQPQHF. In DNA, the CDR3 is TGTGCCAGTAGTATTGAAGGGTTCAGTGCTCAGCCCCAGCATTTT. Full variable domain (outside the CDR3, taken from reference TRBV19 and TRBJ1-5): DGGITQSPKYLFRKEGQNVTLSCEQNLNHDAMYWYRQDPGQGLRLIYYSQIVNDFQKGDIAEGYSVSREKKESFPLTVTSAQKNPTAFYLCASSIEGFSAQPQHFGDGTRLSIL.